These 20 T cell receptor beta chains were sequenced from one sample in a study of blood T cell repertoires in COVID-19. Clones were sequenced by immunoSEQ multiplex PCR, and TCRdb holds only the in-frame ones, with some missing. The sample has about 83,000 clones, roughly 82% seen once. Input material: peripheral blood. Every receptor here comes from a man in his fifties or sixties with active COVID-19.

This chain connects TRBV2 to TRBJ2-7; TRBD1 aligns across 10 bases. The V and J ends lost 6 bases and 4 bases, in that order; junction bases with no gene match: 6. The length of the CDR3 is 14 residues. Germline CDR1 is SNHLY and CDR2 is FYNNEI. CDR3 coding DNA: TGTGCCAGCAGACCGACAGGGGGCGGGTACGAGCAGTACTTC. It yields the protein CASRPTGGGYEQYF.

The chain is built from TRBV11-1 and TRBJ1-4; D uncertain. The ends were cut back, 5 bases at V and 4 bases at J, with 5 bases in the middle. Per the germline V gene, CDR1 is SGHAT and CDR2 is FQDESV (reference sequence). There are 12 residues in the CDR3. The CDR3 loop reads CASSEDNEKLFF. As DNA, the CDR3 is TGTGCCAGCAGCGAGGATAATGAAAAACTGTTTTTT.

The chain joins TRBV15 to TRBJ2-7; D gene ambiguous. V was clipped by 8 bases and J by 4 bases, with 18 bases between them. This CDR3 is built from 14 residues. The germline V gene encodes CDR1 LNHNV and CDR2 YYDKDF (reference sequence). The CDR3 sequence: CATQSGADLYEQYF. The CDR3 bases are TGTGCCACCCAGTCCGGCGCGGATTTATACGAGCAGTACTTC.

The genes are TRBV5-1 and TRBJ1-6; 10 bases agree with TRBD1. CDR1 SGHRS and CDR2 YFSETQ come from the germline V gene. The J segment lost 9 bases and the V segment lost 4 bases, leaving 4 bases of the junction unmatched. The length of the CDR3 is 14 residues. This chain's CDR3 is CASSLRDRGSPLHF. The CDR3 DNA reads as TGCGCCAGCAGCCTCCGGGACAGGGGTTCACCCCTCCACTTT. The full variable domain, in which reference TRBV5-1 and TRBJ1-6 provide the parts outside the CDR3, is KAGVTQTPRYLIKTRGQQVTLSCSPISGHRSVSWYQQTPGQGLQFLFEYFSETQRNKGNFPGRFSGRQFSNSRSEMNVSTLELGDSALYLCASSLRDRGSPLHFGNGTRLTVT.

The chain uses TRBV9 and TRBJ1-3, with 8 bases lining up with TRBD1. The junction had 11 bases not matched to a gene; V was cut back by 0 bases and J by 0 bases. The germline V gene encodes CDR1 SGDLS and CDR2 YYNGEE. The CDR3 sequence is 19 residues long. The CDR3 loop reads CASSVGAGGASYSGNTIYF. Written as DNA, the CDR3 is TGTGCCAGCAGCGTAGGAGCAGGGGGCGCTTCCTACTCTGGAAACACCATATATTTT.

This rearrangement joins TRBV28 to TRBJ1-5; 10 nucleotides align to TRBD1. The V gene end was trimmed by 4 bases and the J gene end by 6 bases; junction bases not matched to a gene: 15. The germline V gene has CDR1 MDHEN and CDR2 SYDVKM. The CDR3 covers 18 residues. The CDR3 DNA follows: TGTGCCAGCAGTTCCACCGGGACAGGGGTAGCATTCCGTCAGCCCCAGCATTTT. Translation gives CASSSTGTGVAFRQPQHF.

The chain joins TRBV2 to TRBJ2-3; D may be TRBD1 (6 bases). Germline V CDR1 and CDR2: SNHLY, FYNNEI. With 8 bases removed from V and 1 base from J, the gap between germline ends came to 13 bases. The CDR3 contains 14 residues. The CDR3 is CASGRDTRTDTQYF. The CDR3 nucleotides read TGTGCCAGCGGACGGGACACCCGCACAGATACGCAGTATTTT.

The chain is built from TRBV7-2 and TRBJ2-3; TRBD2 agrees at 8 bases. From germline, CDR1 is SGHTA and CDR2 FQGNSA. This CDR3 has 14 residues. V was pared by 1 base and J by 4 bases, with 1 base of the junction left unmatched. Here the CDR3 reads CASSLERESDTQYF. The CDR3, as DNA: TGTGCCAGCAGCTTAGAGCGGGAGTCAGATACGCAGTATTTT.

This chain joins TRBV5-6 and TRBJ2-7; TRBD1 aligns across 9 bases. Losses at the gene ends were 0 bases for V and 5 bases for J; bases not matched to a gene: 9. There are 16 residues in the CDR3. Germline CDR1 reads SGHDT; CDR2 reads YYEEEE. The CDR3 nucleotides are TGTGCCAGCAGCTTGGTAATAACAGGGGGCGCGGACGAGCAGTACTTC. Residues: CASSLVITGGADEQYF.

This clone was observed a single time. The chain is built from TRBV18 and TRBJ1-3, with 9 nucleotides matching TRBD1. V lost 3 bases and J lost 2; bases outside the gene matches: 2. This CDR3 is 15 amino acids long. The V gene's germline CDR1 is KGHSH and CDR2 LQKENI. CDR3 coding DNA: TGTGCCAGCTCACCGGGACAGGGAGCTGGAAACACCATATATTTT. It translates to CASSPGQGAGNTIYF.

V is TRBV7-8 and J is TRBJ2-7, with TRBD2 identical over 7 bases. CDR1 and CDR2 from the germline V gene are SGHVS and FQNEAQ. After removal of 4 bases from V and 1 base from J, the junction contained 7 bases not matched to a gene. This CDR3 comprises 15 residues. CDR3 in DNA: TGTGCCAGCAGCTCGGGGAGGGACGGTTCCTACGAGCAGTACTTC. This codes for CASSSGRDGSYEQYF.

The chain uses TRBV21-1 and TRBJ2-3; TRBD2 is taken as the D call from the table, unchecked against the DNA. TRBV21-1 is designated a pseudogene. The CDR3 spans 17 residues. The CDR3 nucleotides read TGTGCCAGCAGCAAAGCGCTTGAGGCAGTATACACAGATACGCAGTATTTT. This sequence encodes CASSKALEAVYTDTQYF.

The rearrangement joins TRBV19 to TRBJ1-2, with D tentatively TRBD1 (5 bases). Germline CDR1 and CDR2: LNHDA and SQIVND (reference sequence). The CDR3 runs 15 residues. V was shortened by 5 bases and J by 4 bases, with 17 bases between the two germline ends. CDR3 in amino acids: CASSHNRAGRYGYTF. The CDR3 coding sequence is TGTGCCAGTAGTCACAATCGAGCAGGGCGCTATGGCTACACCTTC.

Relative to its sample, this clone is medium-sized. The chain joins TRBV27 to TRBJ2-3; weak D call: TRBD2 (6 bases). This CDR3 is 15 amino acids long. V was shortened by 0 bases and J by 2 bases, with 9 bases between the two germline ends. Germline CDR1 and CDR2: MNHEY and SMNVEV (reference sequence). The CDR3 loop reads CASSLSAGITDTQYF. The DNA of the CDR3 is TGTGCCAGCAGTTTATCGGCGGGAATCACAGATACGCAGTATTTT.

This clone was seen just once. The chain recombines TRBV20-1 with TRBJ2-7; the match to TRBD1 covers 12 bases. Germline lookup yields CDR1 DFQATT and CDR2 SNEGSKA (reference sequence). Unmatched junction bases numbered 8, after V lost 3 bases and J lost 5 bases. The CDR3 totals 15 residues. CDR3 nucleotides: TGCAGTGCTAGTCTCCCCGGGACAGGGGGCAACGAGCAGTACTTC. It encodes CSASLPGTGGNEQYF.

This chain joins TRBV5-4 and TRBJ2-5, with 9 bases identical to TRBD2. V was pared by 0 bases and J by 2 bases, with 8 bases of the junction left unmatched. Germline assignment: CDR1 SGHNT and CDR2 YYREEE (reference sequence). CDR3 length: 17 residues. The CDR3 here is CASSLGLGRGGQETQYF. DNA for the CDR3: TGTGCCAGCAGCTTGGGTCTAGGGCGGGGGGGTCAAGAGACCCAGTACTTC.

V usage is TRBV7-4 and J usage is TRBJ2-6; 7 bases agree with TRBD2. Germline trimming cut 1 base from V and 1 base from J; bases unmatched to any gene: 13. Germline V gene lookup returns CDR1 SGHVT and CDR2 SQSDAQ. The CDR3 sequence is 20 residues long. The CDR3 loop reads CASSLVGFGTTGSGANVLTF. CDR3 nucleotides: TGTGCCAGCAGCTTAGTGGGGTTTGGGACTACGGGGTCTGGGGCCAACGTCCTGACTTTC.

The rearrangement links TRBV12-3 or TRBV12-4 to TRBJ2-5; tentative D call: TRBD1 (5 bases). The CDR3 covers 12 residues. The germline V and J ends were trimmed by 5 bases and 5 bases, with 9 bases remaining between them. CDR3 in amino acids: CASSSKGETQYF. In nucleotides, the CDR3 is TGTGCCAGCAGTAGCAAGGGGGAGACCCAGTACTTC.

CDR3: CATSRKRESGASTDTQYF. In DNA form, the CDR3 reads TGTGCCACCAGCAGAAAGCGGGAGTCAGGGGCTAGCACAGATACGCAGTATTTT. The chain uses TRBV15 and TRBJ2-3; TRBD2 matches 8 bases. Germline CDR1 reads LNHNV; CDR2 reads YYDKDF (reference sequence). The CDR3 is made up of 18 amino acids. Trimming cost V 2 bases and J 0 bases; bases outside gene matches: 10.

In its sample, this clone was seen once. V is TRBV19 and J is TRBJ2-3; 7 bases fit TRBD2. CDR1 and CDR2 from the germline V gene are LNHDA and SQIVND (reference sequence). The ends lost 6 bases at V and 1 base at J; junction bases unmatched: 4. CDR3 length equals 14 residues. The DNA for the CDR3 is TGTGCCAGTAGGGTCAGCGGGGGCACAGATACGCAGTATTTT. It translates to CASRVSGGTDTQYF.